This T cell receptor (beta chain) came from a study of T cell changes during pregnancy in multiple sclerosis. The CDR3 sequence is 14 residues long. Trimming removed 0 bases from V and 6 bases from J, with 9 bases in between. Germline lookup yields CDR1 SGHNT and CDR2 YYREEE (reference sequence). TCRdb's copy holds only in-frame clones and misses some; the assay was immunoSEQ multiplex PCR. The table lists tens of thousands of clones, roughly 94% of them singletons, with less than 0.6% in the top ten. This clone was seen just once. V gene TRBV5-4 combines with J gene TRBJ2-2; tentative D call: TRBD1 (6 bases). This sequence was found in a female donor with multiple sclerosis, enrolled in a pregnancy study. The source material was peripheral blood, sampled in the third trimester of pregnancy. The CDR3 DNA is TGTGCCAGCAGCTTGGGGGCAGGGGCCGGGGAGCTGTTTTTT. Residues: CASSLGAGAGELFF.